This TCR beta chain was identified in a study of T cells after yellow fever vaccination. The wider study: Among memory cells, EM, EMRA, CM and Tscm subsets were sorted using CD3, CD45RA, CCR7 and CD95.

This clonotype has at least ten counts. One entry per CDR3 protein results from TCRdb running MiXCR on the 5' RACE reads. The sample has 20,000 to 25,000 distinct CDR3 sequences, less than 3.5% seen once; the top ten hold about 0.98%. Findings and caveats of the study: Almost all vaccine-responding clonotypes went undetected in sorted memory subsets on day 0. Reappearance after the booster was observed for most primary-vaccination clones (about 95% CD4, over 70% CD8).

Between the trimmed V and J ends, which lost 4 bases and 5 bases, there was a span of 18 bases. Germline V lookup: CDR1 SGHRS, CDR2 YFSETQ. The CDR3 consists of 15 residues. This receptor was obtained from a man aged 18-30 years who received the YFV17D yellow fever vaccine. This chain uses TRBV5-1 with TRBJ2-5; perhaps TRBD1 as D (7 bases). Sequencing used PBMCs, either bulk or a sorted T-cell subset (CD4+, CD8+, memory, or dextramer-sorted; not recorded which), obtained 45 days after the first yellow fever vaccination. The DNA of the CDR3 is TGCGCCAGCAGCGGGGGGACAGCCAGAACGGAGACCCAGTACTTC. Its protein is CASSGGTARTETQYF. The full variable domain, in which reference TRBV5-1 and TRBJ2-5 provide the parts outside the CDR3, is KAGVTQTPRYLIKTRGQQVTLSCSPISGHRSVSWYQQTPGQGLQFLFEYFSETQRNKGNFPGRFSGRQFSNSRSEMNVSTLELGDSALYLCASSGGTARTETQYFGPGTRLLVL.